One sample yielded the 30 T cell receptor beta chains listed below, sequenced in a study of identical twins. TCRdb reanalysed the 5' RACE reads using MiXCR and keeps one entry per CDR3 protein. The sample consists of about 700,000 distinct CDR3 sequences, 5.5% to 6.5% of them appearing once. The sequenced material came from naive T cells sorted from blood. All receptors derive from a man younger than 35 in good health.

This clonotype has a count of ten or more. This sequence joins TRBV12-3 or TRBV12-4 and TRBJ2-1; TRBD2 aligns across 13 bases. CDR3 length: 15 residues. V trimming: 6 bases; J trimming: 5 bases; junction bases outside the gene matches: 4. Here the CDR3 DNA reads TGTGCCAGCAGCCCACTAGCGGGAGGGCACAATGAGCAGTTCTTC. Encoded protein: CASSPLAGGHNEQFF.

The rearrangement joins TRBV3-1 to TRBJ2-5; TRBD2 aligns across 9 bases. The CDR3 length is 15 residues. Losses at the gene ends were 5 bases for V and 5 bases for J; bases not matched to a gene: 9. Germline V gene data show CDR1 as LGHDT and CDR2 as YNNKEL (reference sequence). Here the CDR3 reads CASSSTSGRWETQYF. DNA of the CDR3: TGTGCCAGCAGCTCGACTAGCGGAAGGTGGGAGACCCAGTACTTC.

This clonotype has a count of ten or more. The DNA of the CDR3 is TGTGCCAGCAGGGGACTAGCGGAAGAGACCCAGTACTTC. This translates into CASRGLAEETQYF. This sequence joins TRBV6-1 and TRBJ2-5; TRBD2 matches at 11 bases. Germline CDR1 reads MNHNS; CDR2 reads SASEGT. Losses at the gene ends were 6 bases for V and 3 bases for J; bases not matched to a gene: 0. This CDR3 has 13 amino acids.

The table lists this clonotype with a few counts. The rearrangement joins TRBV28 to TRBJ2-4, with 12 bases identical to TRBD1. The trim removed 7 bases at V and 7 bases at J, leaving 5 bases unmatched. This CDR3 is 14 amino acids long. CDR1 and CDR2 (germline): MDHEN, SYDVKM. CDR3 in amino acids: CASTRDRGPNIQYF. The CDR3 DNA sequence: TGTGCCAGCACCCGGGACAGGGGGCCGAACATTCAGTACTTC.

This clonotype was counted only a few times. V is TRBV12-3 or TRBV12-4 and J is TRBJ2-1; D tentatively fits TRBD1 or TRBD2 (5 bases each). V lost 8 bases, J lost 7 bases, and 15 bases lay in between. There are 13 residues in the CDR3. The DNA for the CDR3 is TGTGCCAGCCGTCCTGGGGGATTGAATGAGCAGTTCTTC. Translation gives CASRPGGLNEQFF.

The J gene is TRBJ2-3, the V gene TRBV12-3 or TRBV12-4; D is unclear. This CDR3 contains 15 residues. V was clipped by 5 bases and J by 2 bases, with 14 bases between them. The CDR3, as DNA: TGTGCCAGCAGTCTCTCCGGGTTTCCCACAGATACGCAGTATTTT. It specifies CASSLSGFPTDTQYF.

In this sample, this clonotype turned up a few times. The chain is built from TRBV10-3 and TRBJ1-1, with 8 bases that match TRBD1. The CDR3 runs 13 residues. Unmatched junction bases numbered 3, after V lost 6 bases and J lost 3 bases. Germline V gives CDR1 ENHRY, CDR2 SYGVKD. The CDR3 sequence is CAIRTGGHTEAFF. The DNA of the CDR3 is TGTGCCATCAGAACAGGGGGGCACACTGAAGCTTTCTTT.

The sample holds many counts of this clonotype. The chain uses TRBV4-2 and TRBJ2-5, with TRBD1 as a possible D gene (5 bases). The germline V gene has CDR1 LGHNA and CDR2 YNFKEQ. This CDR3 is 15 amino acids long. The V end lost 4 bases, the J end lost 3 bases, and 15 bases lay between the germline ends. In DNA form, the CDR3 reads TGTGCCAGCAGCCTGCAGGGCGACCCTGAAGAGACCCAGTACTTC. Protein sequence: CASSLQGDPEETQYF.

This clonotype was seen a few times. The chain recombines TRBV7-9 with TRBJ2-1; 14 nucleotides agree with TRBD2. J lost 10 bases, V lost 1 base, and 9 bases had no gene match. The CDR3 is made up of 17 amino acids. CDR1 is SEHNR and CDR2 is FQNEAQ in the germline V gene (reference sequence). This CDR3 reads CASSLETSGRARREQFF. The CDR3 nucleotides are TGTGCCAGCAGCTTAGAGACTAGCGGGAGGGCGAGGAGGGAGCAGTTCTTC. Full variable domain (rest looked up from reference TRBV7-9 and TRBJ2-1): DTGVSQNPRHKITKRGQNVTFRCDPISEHNRLYWYRQTLGQGPEFLTYFQNEAQLEKSRLLSDRFSAERPKGSFSTLEIQRTEQGDSAMYLCASSLETSGRARREQFFGPGTRLTVL.

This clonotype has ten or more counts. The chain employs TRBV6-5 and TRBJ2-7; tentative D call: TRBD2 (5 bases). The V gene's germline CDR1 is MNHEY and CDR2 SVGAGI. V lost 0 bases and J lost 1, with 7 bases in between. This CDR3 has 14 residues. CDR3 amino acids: CASSYSGDSYEQYF. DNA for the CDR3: TGTGCCAGCAGTTACTCCGGGGATTCCTACGAGCAGTACTTC.

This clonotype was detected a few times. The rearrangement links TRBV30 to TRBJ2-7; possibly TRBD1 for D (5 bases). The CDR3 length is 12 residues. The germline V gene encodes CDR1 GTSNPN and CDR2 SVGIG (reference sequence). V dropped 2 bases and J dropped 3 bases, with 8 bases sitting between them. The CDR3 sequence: CAWSQGHYEQYV. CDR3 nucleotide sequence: TGTGCCTGGAGTCAGGGCCACTACGAGCAGTACGTC.

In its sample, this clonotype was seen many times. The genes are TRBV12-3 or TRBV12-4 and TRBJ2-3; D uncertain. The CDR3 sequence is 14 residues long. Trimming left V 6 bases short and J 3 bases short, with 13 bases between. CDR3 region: CASSRYRGTDTQYF. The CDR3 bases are TGTGCCAGCAGCCGTTACAGAGGTACAGATACGCAGTATTTT.

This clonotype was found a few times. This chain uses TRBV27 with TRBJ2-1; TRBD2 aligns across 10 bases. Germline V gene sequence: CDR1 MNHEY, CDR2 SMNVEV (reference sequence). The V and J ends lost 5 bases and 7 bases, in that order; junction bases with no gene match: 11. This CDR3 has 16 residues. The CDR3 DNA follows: TGTGCCAGCAGTCCATCATTAGCGGGAGGTTCGAATGAGCAGTTCTTC. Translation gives CASSPSLAGGSNEQFF.

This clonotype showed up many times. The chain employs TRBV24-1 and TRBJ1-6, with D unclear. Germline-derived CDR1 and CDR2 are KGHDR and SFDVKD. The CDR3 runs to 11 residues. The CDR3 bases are TGTGCGACCGGGGTAGGGTCACCCCTCCACTTT. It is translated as CATGVGSPLHF.

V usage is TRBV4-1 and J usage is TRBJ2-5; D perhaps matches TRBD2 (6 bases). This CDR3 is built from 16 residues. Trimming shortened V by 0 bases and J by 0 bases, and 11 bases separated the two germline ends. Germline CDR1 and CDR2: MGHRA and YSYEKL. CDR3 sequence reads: CASSQDSGDYQETQYF. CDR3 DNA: TGCGCCAGCAGCCAAGATTCGGGGGACTACCAAGAGACCCAGTACTTC.

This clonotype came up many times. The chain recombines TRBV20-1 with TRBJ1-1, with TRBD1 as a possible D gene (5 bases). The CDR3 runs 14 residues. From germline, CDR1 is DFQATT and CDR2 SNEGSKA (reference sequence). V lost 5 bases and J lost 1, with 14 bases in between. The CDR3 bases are TGCAGTGCTCAAAGGGGTACACAGAACACTGAAGCTTTCTTT. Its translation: CSAQRGTQNTEAFF.

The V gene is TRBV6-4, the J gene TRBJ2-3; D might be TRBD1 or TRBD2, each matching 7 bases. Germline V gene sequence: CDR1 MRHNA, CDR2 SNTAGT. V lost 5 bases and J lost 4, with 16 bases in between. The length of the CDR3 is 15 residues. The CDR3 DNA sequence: TGTGCCAGCAGTAACACCAGGGGGGGCCCAGATACGCAGTATTTT. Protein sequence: CASSNTRGGPDTQYF.

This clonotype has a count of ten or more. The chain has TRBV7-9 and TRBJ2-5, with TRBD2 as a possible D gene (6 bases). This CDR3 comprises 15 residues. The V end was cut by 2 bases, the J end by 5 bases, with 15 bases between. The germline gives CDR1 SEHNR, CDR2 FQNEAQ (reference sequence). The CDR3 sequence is CASSLTSSGVETQYF. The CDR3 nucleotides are TGTGCCAGCAGCTTAACTTCCTCGGGGGTGGAGACCCAGTACTTC.

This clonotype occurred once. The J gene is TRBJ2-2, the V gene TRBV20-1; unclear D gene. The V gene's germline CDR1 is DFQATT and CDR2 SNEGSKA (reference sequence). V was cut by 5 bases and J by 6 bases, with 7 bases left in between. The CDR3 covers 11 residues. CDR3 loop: CSARIAGELFF. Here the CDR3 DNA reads TGCAGTGCTCGGATAGCCGGGGAGCTGTTTTTT.

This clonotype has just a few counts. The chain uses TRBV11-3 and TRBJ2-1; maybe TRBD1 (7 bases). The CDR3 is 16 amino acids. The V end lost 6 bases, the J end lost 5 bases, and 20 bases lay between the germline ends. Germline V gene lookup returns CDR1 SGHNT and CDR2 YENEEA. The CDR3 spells CASSPRGRGDHNEQFF. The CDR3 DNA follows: TGTGCCAGCAGTCCCCGGGGCAGGGGGGACCACAATGAGCAGTTCTTC.

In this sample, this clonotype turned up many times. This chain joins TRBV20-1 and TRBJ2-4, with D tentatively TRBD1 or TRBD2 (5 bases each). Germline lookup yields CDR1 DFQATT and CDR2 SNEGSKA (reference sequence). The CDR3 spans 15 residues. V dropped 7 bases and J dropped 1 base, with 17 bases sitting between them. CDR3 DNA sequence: TGCAGTGTTAAGCGAGGGGCATCGGCCAAAAACATTCAGTACTTC. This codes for CSVKRGASAKNIQYF.

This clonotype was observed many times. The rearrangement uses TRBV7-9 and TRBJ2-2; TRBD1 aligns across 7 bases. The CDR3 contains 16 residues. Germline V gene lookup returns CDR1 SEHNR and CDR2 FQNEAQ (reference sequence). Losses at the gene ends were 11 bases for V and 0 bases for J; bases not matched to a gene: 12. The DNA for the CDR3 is TGTGCCGGACCGGATCCTGACAGGGCGAACACCGGGGAGCTGTTTTTT. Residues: CAGPDPDRANTGELFF.

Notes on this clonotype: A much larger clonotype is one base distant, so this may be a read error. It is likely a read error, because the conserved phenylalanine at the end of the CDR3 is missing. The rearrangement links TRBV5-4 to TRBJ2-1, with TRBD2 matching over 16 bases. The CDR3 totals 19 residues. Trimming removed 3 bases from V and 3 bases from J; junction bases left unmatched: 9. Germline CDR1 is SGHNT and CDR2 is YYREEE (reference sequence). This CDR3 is CASSYPGTSGRALYNEQFL. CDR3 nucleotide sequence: TGTGCCAGCAGCTACCCCGGGACTAGCGGGAGGGCGCTCTACAATGAGCAGTTCCTC.

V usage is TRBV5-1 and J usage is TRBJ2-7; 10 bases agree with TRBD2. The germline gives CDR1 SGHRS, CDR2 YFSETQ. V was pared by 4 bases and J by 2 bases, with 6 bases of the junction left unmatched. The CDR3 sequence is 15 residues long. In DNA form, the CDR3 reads TGCGCCAGCAGCACCCTAGCGGGAGAAGCCTACGAGCAGTACTTC. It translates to CASSTLAGEAYEQYF. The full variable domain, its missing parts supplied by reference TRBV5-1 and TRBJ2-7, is KAGVTQTPRYLIKTRGQQVTLSCSPISGHRSVSWYQQTPGQGLQFLFEYFSETQRNKGNFPGRFSGRQFSNSRSEMNVSTLELGDSALYLCASSTLAGEAYEQYFGPGTRLTVT.

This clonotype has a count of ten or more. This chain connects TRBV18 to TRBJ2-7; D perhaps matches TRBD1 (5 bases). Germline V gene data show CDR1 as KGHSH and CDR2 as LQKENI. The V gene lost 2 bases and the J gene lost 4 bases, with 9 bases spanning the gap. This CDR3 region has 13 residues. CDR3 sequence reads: CASSPGARYEQYF. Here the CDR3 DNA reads TGTGCCAGCTCACCAGGGGCGCGGTACGAGCAGTACTTC.

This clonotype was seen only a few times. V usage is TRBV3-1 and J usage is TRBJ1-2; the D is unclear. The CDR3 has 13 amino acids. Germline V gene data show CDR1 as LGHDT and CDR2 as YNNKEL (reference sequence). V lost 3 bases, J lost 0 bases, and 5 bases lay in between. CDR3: CASSQKPNYGYTF. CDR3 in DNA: TGTGCCAGCAGCCAGAAACCTAACTATGGCTACACCTTC.

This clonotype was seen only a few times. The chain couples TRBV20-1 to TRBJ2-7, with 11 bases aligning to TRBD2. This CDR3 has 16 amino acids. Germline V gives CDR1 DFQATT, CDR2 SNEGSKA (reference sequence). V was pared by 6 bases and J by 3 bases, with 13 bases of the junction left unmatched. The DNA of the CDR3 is TGCAGTGCGGAACCCGGCAATAGCGGGAGGGTCTACGAGCAGTACTTC. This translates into CSAEPGNSGRVYEQYF.

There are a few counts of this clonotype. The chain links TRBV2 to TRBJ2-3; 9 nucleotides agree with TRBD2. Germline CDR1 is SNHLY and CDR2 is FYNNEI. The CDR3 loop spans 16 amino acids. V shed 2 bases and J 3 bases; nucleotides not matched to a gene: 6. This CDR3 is CASSEPGLAQTDTQYF. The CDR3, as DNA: TGTGCCAGCAGTGAACCTGGACTAGCGCAGACAGATACGCAGTATTTT.

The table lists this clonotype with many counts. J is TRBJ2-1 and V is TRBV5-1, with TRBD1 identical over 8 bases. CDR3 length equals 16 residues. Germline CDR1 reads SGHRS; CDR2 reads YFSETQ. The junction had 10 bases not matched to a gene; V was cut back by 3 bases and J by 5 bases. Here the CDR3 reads CASSSFDRGYNNEQFF. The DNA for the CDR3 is TGCGCCAGCAGCTCTTTTGACAGGGGATACAACAATGAGCAGTTCTTC.

CDR3 protein: CASSRGDGDAGELFF. In DNA, the CDR3 is TGCGCCAGCAGCCGTGGAGACGGGGACGCCGGGGAGCTGTTTTTT. V is TRBV5-1 and J is TRBJ2-2; either TRBD1 or TRBD2 may supply D (5 bases each). Germline V gives CDR1 SGHRS, CDR2 YFSETQ. The CDR3 sequence is 15 residues long. The V and J ends lost 4 bases and 6 bases respectively, with 16 bases between them.